This TCR beta chain was identified during a study of T cell responses to AZD1222 COVID-19 vaccine. Study observations and caveats: Compared with day 0, the breadth and depth of the Spike-specific TCR repertoire rose significantly after two doses of AZD1222. Spike as a whole was targeted by vaccine-associated CD4 TCRs, dominant at 160-218 and 743-854.

With regard to this clone: Its antigen remains unknown.

CDR3 length: 14 residues. Germline CDR1 and CDR2: SNHLY and FYNNEI. Trimming stripped 1 base from V and 5 bases from J, with 11 bases between. The table came from immunoSEQ multiplex PCR; TCRdb's copy has only in-frame clones and leaves some out. The sample records some 130,000 clones, 85% to 95% being singletons. The material was peripheral blood, obtained 28 days after the second AZD1222 dose. The V gene is TRBV2, the J gene TRBJ2-5; the D gene is possibly TRBD2 (5 bases). The TCR was taken from an adult who received the AZD1222 COVID-19 vaccine. The CDR3 nucleotides read TGTGCCAGCAGTGAAGGGGTGGGGAGCGAGACCCAGTACTTC. It specifies CASSEGVGSETQYF.